This T cell receptor (beta chain) was obtained from a study of T-cell memory formation after mild COVID-19. TCRdb reanalysed the 5' RACE reads using MiXCR and keeps one entry per CDR3 protein. The table lists roughly 29,000 distinct CDR3 sequences, around 6.8% of them singletons. Many counts were recorded for this clonotype. Its antigen remains unknown. CDR3 size: 13 residues. CDR1 and CDR2 from the germline V gene are SEHNR and FQNEAQ (reference sequence). V was trimmed by 5 bases and J by 5 bases, leaving 13 bases between them. Study-wide results and caveats: From day 15 to 85, contracting clones were balanced between CD4 and CD8, whereas later expanders leaned toward CD4+. A subset of responding clones appeared in pre-infection memory, suggesting cross-reactive memory joined.

Sequencing was done on a sample of PBMCs or a T cell subset sorted from them (not recorded which). The sequence came from an adult woman who had mild COVID-19 (a few samples of this study predate the infection). Cell type and time point are not known. This rearrangement joins TRBV7-9 to TRBJ2-7; D possibly corresponds to TRBD1 (6 bases). The CDR3 nucleotides are TGTGCCAGCAGCCTACAGGGAGTGAACGAGCAGTACTTC. Its translation is CASSLQGVNEQYF. Based on the CDR3 plus reference TRBV7-9 and TRBJ2-7, the full variable domain is DTGVSQNPRHKITKRGQNVTFRCDPISEHNRLYWYRQTLGQGPEFLTYFQNEAQLEKSRLLSDRFSAERPKGSFSTLEIQRTEQGDSAMYLCASSLQGVNEQYFGPGTRLTVT.